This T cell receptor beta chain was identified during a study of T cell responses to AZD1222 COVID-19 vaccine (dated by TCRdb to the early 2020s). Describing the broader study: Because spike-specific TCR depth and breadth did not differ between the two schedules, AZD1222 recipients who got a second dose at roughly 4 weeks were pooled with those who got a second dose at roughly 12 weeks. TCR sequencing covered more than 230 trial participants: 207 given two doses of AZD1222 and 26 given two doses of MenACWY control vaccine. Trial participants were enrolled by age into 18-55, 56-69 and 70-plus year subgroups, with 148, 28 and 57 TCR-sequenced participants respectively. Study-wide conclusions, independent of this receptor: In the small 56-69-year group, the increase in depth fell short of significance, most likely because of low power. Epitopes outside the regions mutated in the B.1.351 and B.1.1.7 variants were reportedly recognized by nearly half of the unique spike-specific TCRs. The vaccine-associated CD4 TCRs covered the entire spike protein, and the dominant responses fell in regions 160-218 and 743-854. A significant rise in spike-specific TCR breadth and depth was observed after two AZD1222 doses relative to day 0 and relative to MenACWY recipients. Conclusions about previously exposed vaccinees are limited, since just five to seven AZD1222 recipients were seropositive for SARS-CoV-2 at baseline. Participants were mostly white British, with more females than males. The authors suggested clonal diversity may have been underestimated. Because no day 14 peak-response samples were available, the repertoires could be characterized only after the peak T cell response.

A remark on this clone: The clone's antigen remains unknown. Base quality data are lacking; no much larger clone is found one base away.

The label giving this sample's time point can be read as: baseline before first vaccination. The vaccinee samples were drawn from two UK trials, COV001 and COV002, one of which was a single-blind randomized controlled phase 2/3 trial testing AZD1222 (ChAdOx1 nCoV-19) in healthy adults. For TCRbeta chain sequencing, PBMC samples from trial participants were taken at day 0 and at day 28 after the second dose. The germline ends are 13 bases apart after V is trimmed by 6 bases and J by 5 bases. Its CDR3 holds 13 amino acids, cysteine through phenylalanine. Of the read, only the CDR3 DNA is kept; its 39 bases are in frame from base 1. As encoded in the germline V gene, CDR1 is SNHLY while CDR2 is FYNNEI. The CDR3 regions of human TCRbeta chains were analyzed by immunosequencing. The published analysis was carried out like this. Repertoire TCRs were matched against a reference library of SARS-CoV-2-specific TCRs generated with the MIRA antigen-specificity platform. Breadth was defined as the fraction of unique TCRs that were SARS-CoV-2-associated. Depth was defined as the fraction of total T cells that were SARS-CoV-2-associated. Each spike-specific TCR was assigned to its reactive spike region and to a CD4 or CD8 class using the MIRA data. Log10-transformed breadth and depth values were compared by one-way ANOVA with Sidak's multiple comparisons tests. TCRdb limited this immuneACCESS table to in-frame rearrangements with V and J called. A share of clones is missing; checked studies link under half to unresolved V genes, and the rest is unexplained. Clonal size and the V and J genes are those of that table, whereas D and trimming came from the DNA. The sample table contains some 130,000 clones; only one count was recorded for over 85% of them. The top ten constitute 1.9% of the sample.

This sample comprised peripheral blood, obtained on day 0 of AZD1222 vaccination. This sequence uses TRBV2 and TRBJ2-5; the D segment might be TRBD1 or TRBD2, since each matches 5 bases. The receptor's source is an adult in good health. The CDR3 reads CASSGAGFETQYF. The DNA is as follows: TGTGCCAGCAGCGGGGCAGGGTTCGAGACCCAGTACTTC.